The 15 T cell receptor beta chains below come from one sample, sequenced in a study of blood T cell repertoires in COVID-19. The data were produced by immunoSEQ multiplex PCR, yet TCRdb's version contains in-frame clones alone and is incomplete. Here the sample spans 80,000 or so clones, approximately 83% being singletons. Sequencing was done on a sample of peripheral blood. These receptors came from a human donor in a cohort sampled during active COVID-19.

The chain has TRBV6-5 and TRBJ1-4; weak D call: TRBD1 (6 bases). The CDR3 has 14 amino acids. V was shortened by 6 bases and J by 8 bases, with 16 bases between the two germline ends. Germline assignment: CDR1 MNHEY and CDR2 SVGAGI. The CDR3 is CASRWGGAVEKLFF. The CDR3 region has the DNA TGTGCCAGCAGGTGGGGGGGGGCAGTGGAAAAACTGTTTTTT.

This clone was seen just once. This sequence joins TRBV11-2 and TRBJ2-5; tentative D call: TRBD2 (6 bases). Germline assignment: CDR1 SGHAT and CDR2 FQNNGV. CDR3 length equals 16 residues. Trimming removed 5 bases from V and 4 bases from J, with 20 bases in between. CDR3 sequence (DNA): TGTGCCAGCAGCATCGCTCGCGGGGACCCGGGAGAGACCCAGTACTTC. Protein: CASSIARGDPGETQYF.

This chain's CDR3 is CATSTRDFSGTFGGYTF. As DNA, the CDR3 is TGTGCCACCAGCACTCGGGACTTTAGCGGAACTTTCGGTGGCTACACCTTC. V gene TRBV15 combines with J gene TRBJ1-2; weak D call: TRBD1 (5 bases). Per the germline V gene, CDR1 is LNHNV and CDR2 is YYDKDF (reference sequence). Trimming took 4 bases from V and 7 from J, leaving 25 bases between them. This CDR3 region has 17 residues.

The V call is TRBV6-5, the J call TRBJ2-1; 8 nucleotides match TRBD1. The ends lost 6 bases at V and 7 bases at J; junction bases unmatched: 8. Per the germline V gene, CDR1 is MNHEY and CDR2 is SVGAGI. CDR3 size: 14 residues. The CDR3 DNA reads TGTGCCAGCAGCCAGGACAGGGTGGGGAATGAGCAGTTCTTC. Translated: CASSQDRVGNEQFF.

The genes are TRBV5-1 and TRBJ1-6; TRBD1 matches 8 bases. Losses at the gene ends were 4 bases for V and 9 bases for J; bases not matched to a gene: 6. This CDR3 has 14 residues. Germline CDR1 reads SGHRS; CDR2 reads YFSETQ. The CDR3 DNA is TGCGCCAGCAGCGCCGGGACAGGACTTTCACCCCTCCACTTT. Translated, it gives CASSAGTGLSPLHF. The full variable domain, with the rest looked up from reference TRBV5-1 and TRBJ1-6, is KAGVTQTPRYLIKTRGQQVTLSCSPISGHRSVSWYQQTPGQGLQFLFEYFSETQRNKGNFPGRFSGRQFSNSRSEMNVSTLELGDSALYLCASSAGTGLSPLHFGNGTRLTVT.

The CDR3 region is CASSPRDGRGKLFF. CDR3 in DNA: TGTGCCAGCAGTCCCCGGGACGGCCGGGGGAAACTGTTTTTT. The V call is TRBV6-2 or TRBV6-3, the J call TRBJ1-4; maybe TRBD1 (5 bases). Germline CDR1 is MNHEY and CDR2 is SVGEGT. Between the trimmed V and J ends, which lost 5 bases and 11 bases, there was a span of 18 bases. This CDR3 region has 14 residues.

The sample holds a few counts of this clone. The CDR3 region has the DNA TGTGCCATCAGTGAGTCTGGGCGCACTGAAGCTTTCTTT. Translating gives CAISESGRTEAFF. The V and J genes are TRBV10-3 and TRBJ1-1; D unclear. The V end was cut by 0 bases, the J end by 4 bases, with 6 bases between. CDR1 and CDR2 (germline): ENHRY, SYGVKD. CDR3 length: 13 amino acids.

The gene calls are TRBV5-1 and TRBJ1-1, with D hard to call. Germline V gene data show CDR1 as SGHRS and CDR2 as YFSETQ. The V and J ends lost 3 bases and 4 bases respectively, with 13 bases between them. There are 14 residues in the CDR3. The CDR3 protein is CASSSQAEGTEAFF. The CDR3 DNA is TGCGCCAGCAGCTCCCAGGCCGAGGGCACTGAAGCTTTCTTT.

The chain employs TRBV5-6 and TRBJ2-7; no clear D. Germline lookup yields CDR1 SGHDT and CDR2 YYEEEE. The germline V and J ends were trimmed by 0 bases and 4 bases, with 8 bases remaining between them. The CDR3 is made up of 13 amino acids. CDR3 sequence (DNA): TGTGCCAGCAGCTTGGTTGCGGCGTACGAGCAGTACTTC. Translating gives CASSLVAAYEQYF.

V gene TRBV30 combines with J gene TRBJ1-1, with D possibly matching TRBD1 (6 bases). Germline-derived CDR1 and CDR2 are GTSNPN and SVGIG (reference sequence). The CDR3 is made up of 15 amino acids. The V and J ends lost 2 bases and 7 bases respectively, with 20 bases between them. CDR3 protein: CAWSPLLPTGDEAFF. Written as DNA, the CDR3 is TGTGCCTGGAGTCCCTTATTACCGACAGGTGATGAAGCTTTCTTT.

The CDR3 DNA is TGTGCCAGCACCCACTCAGGGGTTGGCGAAAAACTGTTTTTT. Translating gives CASTHSGVGEKLFF. The rearrangement links TRBV27 to TRBJ1-4, with D perhaps TRBD1 (6 bases). Germline V lookup: CDR1 MNHEY, CDR2 SMNVEV (reference sequence). This CDR3 has 14 amino acids. Trimming removed 7 bases at V and 8 bases at J, with 17 bases between.

J is TRBJ2-1 and V is TRBV7-3, with 15 bases lining up with TRBD2. The CDR3 runs to 15 residues. V lost 5 bases and J lost 9; bases outside the gene matches: 5. CDR1 is SGHTA, CDR2 FQGTGA, per germline. The CDR3 loop is CASSGLAGGRGEQFF. CDR3 coding DNA: TGTGCCAGCAGCGGACTAGCGGGGGGGCGCGGTGAGCAGTTCTTC.

This clone was seen just once. The chain employs TRBV19 and TRBJ2-3, with 8 bases that match TRBD2. This CDR3 contains 15 residues. V shed 6 bases and J 0 bases; nucleotides not matched to a gene: 5. In germline, CDR1 is LNHDA, CDR2 SQIVND (reference sequence). CDR3 DNA: TGTGCCAGTAGGTTGGCTAGCGGGAGCACAGATACGCAGTATTTT. The encoded protein is CASRLASGSTDTQYF.

CDR3 loop: CASSIASGSGRETQYF. Written as DNA, the CDR3 is TGTGCCAGTAGTATAGCTAGCGGGAGCGGCCGAGAGACCCAGTACTTC. The chain recombines TRBV19 with TRBJ2-5; 10 bases line up with TRBD2. CDR1 LNHDA and CDR2 SQIVND come from the germline V gene (reference sequence). The CDR3 has 16 residues. V shed 1 base and J 4 bases; nucleotides not matched to a gene: 6.

The genes are TRBV19 and TRBJ2-3; the match to TRBD1 covers 10 bases. CDR3 length: 16 residues. Germline V gene lookup returns CDR1 LNHDA and CDR2 SQIVND (reference sequence). Unmatched junction bases numbered 7, after V lost 3 bases and J lost 4 bases. The CDR3 sequence: CASSMGTGDRADTQYF. CDR3 bases: TGTGCCAGTAGTATGGGGACAGGGGATAGGGCAGATACGCAGTATTTT.